The 17 T cell receptor beta chains reported below all come from one sample, sequenced in a study of T cells in Graves' hyperthyroidism and ophthalmopathy. TCR beta CDR3 region amplification was performed from RNA transcripts. First-round RT-PCR with HTBI primers amplified the TCR CDR3 region. In TCRdb, the multiplex PCR reads were re-called with MiXCR into one record per CDR3 protein. This sample has 500,000 to 600,000 distinct CDR3 sequences, with just over 45% found just once. Sample: peripheral blood or thyroid tissue (not recorded which). The receptors were sampled from an adult woman with Graves' disease, either hyperthyroidism or ophthalmopathy (not recorded which).

In this sample, this clonotype turned up many times. The chain carries TRBV7-8 and TRBJ2-2; TRBD2 matches 15 bases. The length of the CDR3 is 19 residues. Trimming at V came to 5 bases and at J to 4 bases, leaving 11 bases not matched to a gene. CDR1 and CDR2 from the germline V gene are SGHVS and FQNEAQ. CDR3: CASSGRTSGRAVVTGELFF. CDR3 in DNA: TGTGCCAGCAGCGGGCGGACTAGCGGGAGGGCCGTGGTCACCGGGGAGCTGTTTTTT.

The J gene is TRBJ2-7, the V gene TRBV7-9; D uncertain. The CDR3 runs 15 residues. Per germline, CDR1 SEHNR and CDR2 FQNEAQ (reference sequence). The V and J ends lost 3 bases and 0 bases respectively, with 12 bases between them. DNA for the CDR3: TGTGCCAGCAGCTTCACCGATACGAGCTCCTACGAGCAGTACTTC. Protein product: CASSFTDTSSYEQYF.

J is TRBJ1-2 and V is TRBV20-1; unclear D gene. Germline V gene sequence: CDR1 DFQATT, CDR2 SNEGSKA (reference sequence). With 8 bases removed from V and 8 bases from J, the gap between germline ends came to 15 bases. This CDR3 comprises 11 residues. CDR3 sequence reads: CSLVSALGYTF. The CDR3, as DNA: TGCAGTTTGGTGTCGGCGCTCGGCTACACCTTC.

The chain has TRBV28 and TRBJ2-7; 8 bases fit TRBD1. Germline loops: CDR1 MDHEN, CDR2 SYDVKM. Trimming cost V 5 bases and J 0 bases; bases outside gene matches: 6. The CDR3 extends over 15 amino acids. The CDR3, as DNA: TGTGCCAGCAGTACCCCGGGACAGGCCTCCTACGAGCAGTACTTC. This codes for CASSTPGQASYEQYF.

The V and J genes are TRBV10-2 and TRBJ1-4; 10 bases are shared with TRBD1. This CDR3 contains 16 residues. J gave up 8 bases and V 8 bases, and 14 bases lay outside the gene matches. Germline assignment: CDR1 WSHSY and CDR2 SAAADI. The CDR3 loop reads CASSLPGQGGKEKLFF. The CDR3 nucleotides read TGCGCCAGCTCCCTCCCTGGACAGGGGGGAAAGGAAAAACTGTTTTTT.

J is TRBJ1-5 and V is TRBV7-2; D is undetermined. Germline CDR1 SGHTA, CDR2 FQGNSA. The V end lost 1 base, the J end lost 7 bases, and 14 bases lay between the germline ends. The CDR3 sequence is 15 residues long. The CDR3 here is CASSLGPDSGQPQHF. The DNA of the CDR3 is TGTGCCAGCAGCTTAGGTCCTGACTCGGGACAGCCCCAGCATTTT.

This sequence joins TRBV9 and TRBJ2-7, with TRBD2 matching over 10 bases. The trim removed 0 bases at V and 5 bases at J, leaving 8 bases unmatched. The CDR3 has 16 amino acids. Germline CDR1 and CDR2: SGDLS and YYNGEE. Written as DNA, the CDR3 is TGTGCCAGCAGCGTAGGGCTAGCGGGGGCCGTCCACGAGCAGTACTTC. Amino acids: CASSVGLAGAVHEQYF.

The chain joins TRBV7-2 to TRBJ2-5; no reliable D call. The germline CDR1 and CDR2 sequences are SGHTA and FQGNSA. This CDR3 has 15 amino acids. The germline V and J ends were trimmed by 5 bases and 2 bases, with 15 bases remaining between them. The CDR3 spells CASSRGLVIQETQYF. CDR3 bases: TGTGCCAGCAGCCGCGGATTAGTGATACAAGAGACCCAGTACTTC. The full variable domain, in which reference TRBV7-2 and TRBJ2-5 provide the parts outside the CDR3, is GAGVSQSPSNKVTEKGKDVELRCDPISGHTALYWYRQSLGQGLEFLIYFQGNSAPDKSGLPSDRFSAERTGGSVSTLTIQRTQQEDSAVYLCASSRGLVIQETQYFGPGTRLLVL.

This clonotype was seen repeatedly, ten times or more. The genes are TRBV11-2 and TRBJ2-2; D ambiguous. The V end was cut by 0 bases, the J end by 4 bases, with 6 bases between. Germline V gene data show CDR1 as SGHAT and CDR2 as FQNNGV. The CDR3 is made up of 14 amino acids. CDR3: CASSLDRVTGELFF. The CDR3 DNA reads TGTGCCAGCAGCTTAGATCGGGTCACCGGGGAGCTGTTTTTT. Full variable domain (outside the CDR3, taken from reference TRBV11-2 and TRBJ2-2): EAGVAQSPRYKIIEKRQSVAFWCNPISGHATLYWYQQILGQGPKLLIQFQNNGVVDDSQLPKDRFSAERLKGVDSTLKIQPAKLEDSAVYLCASSLDRVTGELFFGEGSRLTVL.

The chain recombines TRBV6-6 with TRBJ2-5; D not resolved. The CDR3 runs 14 residues. Looked up from germline, CDR1 is MNHNY and CDR2 is SVGAGI (reference sequence). Trimming took off 6 bases at V and 5 bases at J, with 16 bases between the two ends. CDR3 nucleotide sequence: TGTGCCAGCAGAAGCGTCCTCCTGAGGGAGACCCAGTACTTC. Protein: CASRSVLLRETQYF.

The chain couples TRBV20-1 to TRBJ1-3; tentative D call: TRBD1 (5 bases). The CDR3 covers 13 residues. CDR1 is DFQATT, CDR2 SNEGSKA, per germline (reference sequence). V was pared by 6 bases and J by 1 base, with 10 bases between. The CDR3 DNA reads TGCAGTGCCCACCAGGGATCTGGAAACACCATATATTTT. It yields the protein CSAHQGSGNTIYF.

This clonotype was seen at least ten times. A clone one base away is much larger, so this may be a read error. The genes are TRBV7-2 and TRBJ2-2; 8 positions agree with TRBD2. V lost 7 bases and J lost 4; bases outside the gene matches: 11. The CDR3 loop spans 16 amino acids. Germline V CDR1 and CDR2: SGHTA, FQGNSA. The CDR3 DNA reads TGTGCCAGCACCCCTGGGGGACTAGAAGGCACCGGGGAGCTGTTTTTT. Encoded protein: CASTPGGLEGTGELFF. The whole variable domain, filled in from reference TRBV7-2 and TRBJ2-2, reads GAGVSQSPSNKVTEKGKDVELRCDPISGHTALYWYRQSLGQGLEFLIYFQGNSAPDKSGLPSDRFSAERTGGSVSTLTIQRTQQEDSAVYLCASTPGGLEGTGELFFGEGSRLTVL.

In regard to this clonotype: A much larger clone differs from this one at a single base, so this may be a read error. The chain employs TRBV19 and TRBJ1-1; D not resolved. Trimming cost V 7 bases and J 4 bases, with 10 bases left between them. Germline lookup yields CDR1 LNHDA and CDR2 SQIVND (reference sequence). The CDR3 totals 12 residues. DNA of the CDR3: TGTGCCAGTACCTTGGGGAGCACTGAAGCTTTCTTT. Its protein product is CASTLGSTEAFF.

This clonotype appeared many times. The V gene is TRBV12-3 or TRBV12-4, the J gene TRBJ2-7; D might be TRBD1 or TRBD2, each matching 5 bases. V was trimmed by 5 bases and J by 3 bases, leaving 14 bases between them. The CDR3 is 14 residues long. Written as DNA, the CDR3 is TGTGCCAGCAGTCTCATATGGGACGTCTACGAGCAGTACTTC. Translated: CASSLIWDVYEQYF.

Notes on this clonotype: Sequence at one end of the junction differs from germline and may be a read error. V is TRBV2 and J is TRBJ2-6; either TRBD1 or TRBD2 may fit D (5 bases each). The CDR3 is 16 amino acids. The germline CDR1 and CDR2 sequences are SNHLY and FYNNEI. The CDR3 reads CASSTFGGFGANVLTF. The CDR3 nucleotides are TGTGCCAGCAGCACCTTTGGCGGGTTTGGGGCTAACGTCCTGACTTTC.

V is TRBV12-3 or TRBV12-4 and J is TRBJ2-5, with D possibly matching TRBD2 (7 bases). V was cut by 3 bases and J by 6 bases, with 14 bases left in between. The CDR3 runs to 14 residues. This CDR3 reads CASSFRGGGQTQYF. The DNA for the CDR3 is TGTGCCAGCAGTTTCAGAGGGGGAGGGCAGACCCAGTACTTC.

The V and J genes are TRBV5-1 and TRBJ2-3; D is undetermined. Trimming stripped 1 base from V and 0 bases from J, with 9 bases between. This CDR3 contains 15 residues. Germline CDR1 and CDR2: SGHRS and YFSETQ. The CDR3 loop reads CASSLRTTSTDTQYF. The CDR3, as DNA: TGCGCCAGCAGCTTGAGAACAACTAGCACAGATACGCAGTATTTT.